A single sample gave rise to the 19 T cell receptor beta chains below, sequenced in a study of blood T cell repertoires in COVID-19. TCRdb keeps only in-frame clones here, not all; method: immunoSEQ multiplex PCR. The sample includes about 180,000 clones, around 80% of them seen just once. Sequenced input: peripheral blood. These receptors were taken from a woman aged 40 to 49 with COVID-19, enrolled during active disease.

V gene TRBV28 combines with J gene TRBJ2-5, with 10 bases matching TRBD2. This CDR3 is built from 17 residues. V lost 5 bases and J lost 6; bases outside the gene matches: 15. Germline CDR1 MDHEN, CDR2 SYDVKM. CDR3 in amino acids: CASSHILGAGGGKTQYF. The CDR3 bases are TGTGCCAGCAGTCATATTCTCGGAGCGGGAGGGGGGAAGACCCAGTACTTC.

V is TRBV5-6 and J is TRBJ1-6; no clear D. This CDR3 is 12 amino acids long. Germline CDR1 SGHDT, CDR2 YYEEEE. Trimming took off 0 bases at V and 15 bases at J, with 10 bases between the two ends. The CDR3: CASSLVRGSLHF. Written as DNA, the CDR3 is TGTGCCAGCAGCTTGGTTCGAGGGAGCCTCCACTTT.

This chain joins TRBV28 and TRBJ1-4, with TRBD1 identical over 10 bases. The CDR3 is 15 residues long. Trimming cost V 5 bases and J 7 bases; bases outside gene matches: 7. The V gene's germline CDR1 is MDHEN and CDR2 SYDVKM. The CDR3 here is CASSTKTGGIEKLFF. The DNA of the CDR3 is TGTGCCAGCAGTACGAAGACAGGGGGCATTGAAAAACTGTTTTTT.

V and J are TRBV29-1 and TRBJ1-5; D not certain. There are 13 residues in the CDR3. Germline CDR1 SQVTM, CDR2 ANQGSEA. Trimming cost V 3 bases and J 5 bases, with 11 bases left between them. CDR3 protein: CSVDEGWDQPQHF. In DNA, the CDR3 is TGCAGCGTTGATGAGGGATGGGATCAGCCCCAGCATTTT.

The chain combines TRBV28 with TRBJ2-1, with 12 bases matching TRBD2. Germline V gives CDR1 MDHEN, CDR2 SYDVKM. With 5 bases clipped from V and 2 bases from J, the junction kept 1 base outside the gene matches. CDR3 length: 15 residues. The CDR3 region is CASSLAGGPYNEQFF. In DNA form, the CDR3 reads TGTGCCAGCAGTCTAGCGGGAGGGCCCTACAATGAGCAGTTCTTC.

The chain's CDR3 is CASSLIRDRPYEQYF. The CDR3 DNA is TGTGCCAGCAGCCTTATCCGGGACAGACCTTACGAGCAGTACTTC. This rearrangement joins TRBV25-1 to TRBJ2-7, with 7 bases lining up with TRBD1. CDR3 length: 15 residues. In germline, CDR1 is MGHDK, CDR2 SYGVNS. V gave up 6 bases and J gave up 4 bases; unmatched junction bases: 12.

CDR3 sequence reads: CASSSPGRAREKLFF. The CDR3, as DNA: TGTGCCAGCAGCTCTCCAGGGAGGGCCAGAGAAAAACTGTTTTTT. The rearrangement uses TRBV11-2 and TRBJ1-4; possible D gene TRBD1, 5 bases. Per germline, CDR1 SGHAT and CDR2 FQNNGV. V gave up 4 bases and J gave up 8 bases, with 17 bases separating them. The CDR3 has 15 residues.

The chain employs TRBV4-2 and TRBJ2-3; D may be TRBD2 (7 bases). The germline V gene has CDR1 LGHNA and CDR2 YNFKEQ. Trimming left V 0 bases short and J 4 bases short, with 17 bases between. There are 17 residues in the CDR3. The CDR3 protein is CASSQEILGGGADTQYF. For the CDR3, the DNA is TGTGCCAGCAGCCAAGAGATCCTAGGGGGAGGGGCAGATACGCAGTATTTT.

The chain couples TRBV19 to TRBJ1-6; D gene unclear. V lost 5 bases and J lost 6, with 14 bases in between. Germline V gene sequence: CDR1 LNHDA, CDR2 SQIVND (reference sequence). This CDR3 has 15 amino acids. The CDR3 sequence: CASSPGKGGNSPLHF. As DNA, the CDR3 is TGTGCCAGTAGTCCCGGGAAGGGAGGTAATTCACCCCTCCACTTT.

This chain links TRBV6-5 with TRBJ1-4; possibly TRBD1 for D (6 bases). This CDR3 is built from 14 residues. Germline assignment: CDR1 MNHEY and CDR2 SVGAGI. V dropped 8 bases and J dropped 0 bases, with 10 bases sitting between them. The CDR3 bases are TGTGCCAGCCGGACAGTTGCAACTAATGAAAAACTGTTTTTT. It specifies CASRTVATNEKLFF.

This chain connects TRBV5-4 to TRBJ2-5; a possible D gene is TRBD1 (5 bases). Germline V lookup: CDR1 SGHNT, CDR2 YYREEE (reference sequence). This CDR3 region has 16 residues. V was cut by 0 bases and J by 2 bases, with 14 bases left in between. In nucleotides, the CDR3 is TGTGCCAGCAGCTTGGATTTTGCAGGGATACAAGAGACCCAGTACTTC. It specifies CASSLDFAGIQETQYF.

This clone has only a few counts. The genes are TRBV7-2 and TRBJ2-1; TRBD2 agrees at 9 bases. Per germline, CDR1 SGHTA and CDR2 FQGNSA. After removal of 6 bases from V and 0 bases from J, the junction contained 6 bases not matched to a gene. The CDR3 spans 16 residues. The CDR3 DNA sequence: TGTGCCAGCAGTTATTTAGCGGGAGACTCCTACAATGAGCAGTTCTTC. As protein: CASSYLAGDSYNEQFF.

CDR3 region: CASREYRGHFSHEQYF. The DNA of the CDR3 is TGTGCCAGCAGGGAATACAGGGGGCATTTTTCCCACGAGCAGTACTTC. The gene calls are TRBV28 and TRBJ2-7; 9 bases are a match to TRBD1. The CDR3 consists of 16 residues. Looked up from germline, CDR1 is MDHEN and CDR2 is SYDVKM. V lost 6 bases to trimming and J lost 5 bases; unmatched junction nucleotides: 14.

The V gene is TRBV6-5, the J gene TRBJ2-5; 11 nucleotides match TRBD1. The CDR3 is 15 amino acids. With V trimmed by 7 bases and J by 5 bases, 9 bases remained unmatched. The germline CDR1 and CDR2 sequences are MNHEY and SVGAGI. As DNA, the CDR3 is TGTGCCAGCATCCAGGGACAGGGGGGTCGGGAGACCCAGTACTTC. This gives the protein CASIQGQGGRETQYF.

The chain couples TRBV14 to TRBJ2-5; TRBD1 matches at 9 bases. V lost 2 bases to trimming and J lost 5 bases; unmatched junction nucleotides: 6. From germline, CDR1 is SGHDN and CDR2 FVKESK. The CDR3 has 15 residues. The CDR3 bases are TGTGCCAGCAGCCAAAATACAGGGGGCTGGGAGACCCAGTACTTC. Translating it yields CASSQNTGGWETQYF.

The V and J genes are TRBV19 and TRBJ2-1, with a weak D call TRBD2 (6 bases). The germline gives CDR1 LNHDA, CDR2 SQIVND (reference sequence). V lost 6 bases to trimming and J lost 1 base, with 13 bases between them. The CDR3 covers 15 residues. This CDR3 reads CASRGRGNSYNEQFF. Here the CDR3 DNA reads TGTGCCAGTAGGGGGCGGGGTAATTCCTACAATGAGCAGTTCTTC.

This clone has just one count. The V gene is TRBV19, the J gene TRBJ1-4, with 9 bases aligning to TRBD1. The V and J ends lost 7 bases and 5 bases, in that order; junction bases with no gene match: 8. The CDR3 consists of 15 residues. The germline CDR1 and CDR2 sequences are LNHDA and SQIVND (reference sequence). CDR3 in amino acids: CASTLPGTGNEKLFF. CDR3 DNA sequence: TGTGCCAGTACCCTACCCGGGACAGGGAATGAAAAACTGTTTTTT.

This clone was picked up one time. This chain joins TRBV24-1 and TRBJ2-3; 7 positions agree with TRBD1. The V and J ends lost 5 bases and 5 bases, in that order; junction bases with no gene match: 6. This CDR3 comprises 14 residues. In germline, CDR1 is KGHDR, CDR2 SFDVKD. The CDR3 sequence: CATSAWDSRDTQYF. CDR3 DNA: TGTGCCACCAGTGCGTGGGACAGCCGAGATACGCAGTATTTT.

The rearrangement links TRBV19 to TRBJ1-1, with unresolved D. The CDR3 spans 14 residues. CDR1 and CDR2 from the germline V gene are LNHDA and SQIVND (reference sequence). Trimming shortened V by 7 bases and J by 4 bases, and 16 bases separated the two germline ends. CDR3 protein: CASNPRGGSTEAFF. CDR3 nucleotides: TGTGCCAGTAACCCCCGGGGAGGGAGCACTGAAGCTTTCTTT. The complete variable domain, with remaining parts taken from reference TRBV19 and TRBJ1-1, reads DGGITQSPKYLFRKEGQNVTLSCEQNLNHDAMYWYRQDPGQGLRLIYYSQIVNDFQKGDIAEGYSVSREKKESFPLTVTSAQKNPTAFYLCASNPRGGSTEAFFGQGTRLTVV.